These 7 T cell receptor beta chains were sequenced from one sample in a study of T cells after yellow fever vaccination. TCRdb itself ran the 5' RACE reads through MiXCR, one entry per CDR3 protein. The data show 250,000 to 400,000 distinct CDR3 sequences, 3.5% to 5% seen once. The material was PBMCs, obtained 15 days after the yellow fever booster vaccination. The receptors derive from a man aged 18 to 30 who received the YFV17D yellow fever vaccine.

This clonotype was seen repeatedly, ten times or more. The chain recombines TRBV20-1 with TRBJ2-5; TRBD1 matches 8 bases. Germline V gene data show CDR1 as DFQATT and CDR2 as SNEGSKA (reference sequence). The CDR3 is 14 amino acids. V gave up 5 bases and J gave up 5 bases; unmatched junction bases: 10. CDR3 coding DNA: TGCAGTGCTCATCCCTGGACAGGGTATGAGACCCAGTACTTC. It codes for CSAHPWTGYETQYF.

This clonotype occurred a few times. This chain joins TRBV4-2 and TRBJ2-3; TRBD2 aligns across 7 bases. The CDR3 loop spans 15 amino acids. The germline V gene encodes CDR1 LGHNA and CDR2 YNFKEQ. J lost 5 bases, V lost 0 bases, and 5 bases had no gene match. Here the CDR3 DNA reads TGTGCCAGCAGCCAAGAATCCAGCGGGGAAGATACGCAGTATTTT. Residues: CASSQESSGEDTQYF.

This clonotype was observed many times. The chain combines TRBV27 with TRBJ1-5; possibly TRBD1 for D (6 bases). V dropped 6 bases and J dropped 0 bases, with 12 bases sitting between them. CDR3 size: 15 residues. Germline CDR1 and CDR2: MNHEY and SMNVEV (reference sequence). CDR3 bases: TGTGCCAGCAGCCCAACAGGGTTTAGCAATCAGCCCCAGCATTTT. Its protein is CASSPTGFSNQPQHF.

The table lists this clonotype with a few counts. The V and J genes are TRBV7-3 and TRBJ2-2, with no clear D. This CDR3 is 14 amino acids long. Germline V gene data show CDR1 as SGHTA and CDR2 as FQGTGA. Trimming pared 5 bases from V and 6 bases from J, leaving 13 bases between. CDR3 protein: CASSPQMLSGELFF. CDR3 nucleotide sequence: TGTGCCAGCAGCCCCCAGATGCTTTCCGGGGAGCTGTTTTTT.

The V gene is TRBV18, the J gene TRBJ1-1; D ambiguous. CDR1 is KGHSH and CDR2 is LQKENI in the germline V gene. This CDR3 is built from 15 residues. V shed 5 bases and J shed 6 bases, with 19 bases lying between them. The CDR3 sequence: CASSSGGRSEAEAFF. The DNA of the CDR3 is TGTGCCAGCTCATCAGGAGGCAGGTCAGAGGCTGAAGCTTTCTTT.

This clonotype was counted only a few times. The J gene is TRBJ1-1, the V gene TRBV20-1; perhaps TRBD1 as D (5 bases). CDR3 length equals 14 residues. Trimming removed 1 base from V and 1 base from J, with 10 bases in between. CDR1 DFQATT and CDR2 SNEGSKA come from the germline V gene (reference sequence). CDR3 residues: CSARGGSRNTEAFF. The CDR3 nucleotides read TGCAGTGCTAGAGGGGGGAGTAGGAACACTGAAGCTTTCTTT.

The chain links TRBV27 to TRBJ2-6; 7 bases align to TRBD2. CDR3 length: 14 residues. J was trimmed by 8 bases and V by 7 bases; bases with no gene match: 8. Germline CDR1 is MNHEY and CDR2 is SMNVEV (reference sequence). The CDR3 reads CASNTPGGTNVLTF. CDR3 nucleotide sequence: TGTGCCAGCAACACCCCGGGGGGAACCAACGTCCTGACTTTC.